Below are 15 T cell receptor beta chains sequenced from a single sample in a study of T cells in Graves' hyperthyroidism and ophthalmopathy. There were TCR beta CDR3 regions amplified from RNA transcripts. RT-PCR in the first round (using the HTBI primer set) targeted the TCR CDR3. TCRdb reprocessed the multiplex PCR reads via MiXCR and lists one record per CDR3 protein. The sample lists approximately 620,000 distinct CDR3 sequences, around 14% occurring once. Sequenced material: blood. The receptors stem from a woman in her twenties or thirties with Graves' hyperthyroidism that later progressed to Graves' ophthalmopathy.

Note on this clonotype: A much larger clone lies one base from this, so it may be a read error. This sequence joins TRBV7-9 and TRBJ1-4; D perhaps matches TRBD1 (6 bases). CDR3 size: 16 residues. Germline loops: CDR1 SEHNR, CDR2 FQNEAQ (reference sequence). CDR3: CASSLVGGSGHEELFF. CDR3 coding DNA: TGTGCCAGCAGCTTAGTAGGGGGAAGCGGACATGAAGAACTGTTTTTT. The full variable domain, in which reference TRBV7-9 and TRBJ1-4 provide the parts outside the CDR3, is DTGVSQNPRHKITKRGQNVTFRCDPISEHNRLYWYRQTLGQGPEFLTYFQNEAQLEKSRLLSDRFSAERPKGSFSTLEIQRTEQGDSAMYLCASSLVGGSGHEELFFGSGTQLSVL.

There are many counts of this clonotype. The chain employs TRBV10-1 and TRBJ2-2; maybe TRBD2 (5 bases). The germline V and J ends were trimmed by 7 bases and 7 bases, with 16 bases remaining between them. The CDR3 has 14 residues. Germline V gene data show CDR1 as WNHNN and CDR2 as SYGVQD (reference sequence). In nucleotides, the CDR3 is TGCGCCAGCAATTCTGGGAGCAAAGACGGGGAGCTGTTTTTT. Translating it yields CASNSGSKDGELFF.

This clonotype turned up a few times. V gene TRBV7-9 combines with J gene TRBJ1-2; no clear D. Trimming pared 4 bases from V and 10 bases from J, leaving 16 bases between. CDR1 is SEHNR, CDR2 FQNEAQ, per germline (reference sequence). This CDR3 is built from 13 residues. The CDR3 DNA reads as TGTGCCAGCAGCTCACCAGACCCGTTGGACTACACCTTC. Translated: CASSSPDPLDYTF.

This clonotype has at least ten counts. The V call is TRBV4-3, the J call TRBJ1-2, with D uncertain. The CDR3 sequence is 16 residues long. Trimming pared 0 bases from V and 1 base from J, leaving 12 bases between. Germline loops: CDR1 LGHNA, CDR2 YSLEER. The CDR3 DNA reads as TGCGCCAGCAGCCAAGACCCGGCACTAAGTAACTATGGCTACACCTTC. Protein sequence: CASSQDPALSNYGYTF.

This chain links TRBV6-9 with TRBJ2-7, with TRBD1 identical over 12 bases. Trimming took 4 bases from V and 5 from J; bases not matched to a gene: 6. The CDR3 contains 15 residues. CDR1 and CDR2 (germline): MNHGY, SVAAGI. The CDR3 nucleotides are TGTGCCAGCAGTTGGGACCGGGACAGGGGGCACGAGCAGTACTTC. This codes for CASSWDRDRGHEQYF.

This chain links TRBV6-2 or TRBV6-3 with TRBJ2-7; TRBD2 matches 14 bases. Germline lookup yields CDR1 MNHEY and CDR2 SVGEGT. CDR3 size: 18 residues. The trim removed 4 bases at V and 0 bases at J, leaving 8 bases unmatched. CDR3 nucleotides: TGTGCCAGCAGTTTTATGACCGGGACTAGCGGGAGCTCCTACGAGCAGTACTTC. Encoded protein: CASSFMTGTSGSSYEQYF.

This clonotype was observed a few times. This sequence joins TRBV20-1 and TRBJ1-1; D is unresolved. CDR1 DFQATT and CDR2 SNEGSKA come from the germline V gene (reference sequence). V lost 6 bases, J lost 11 bases, and 19 bases lay in between. CDR3 length: 12 residues. CDR3 DNA sequence: TGCAGTGCCGAAGGCGGTTGGCTTAGTGCTTTCTTT. Its protein is CSAEGGWLSAFF.

The table lists this clonotype with many counts. The rearrangement uses TRBV5-1 and TRBJ1-1; no clear D. Between the trimmed V and J ends, which lost 5 bases and 1 base, there was a span of 6 bases. Germline V lookup: CDR1 SGHRS, CDR2 YFSETQ. The CDR3 loop spans 12 amino acids. CDR3 region: CASREGNTEAFF. CDR3 bases: TGCGCCAGCAGGGAGGGGAACACTGAAGCTTTCTTT. Using reference TRBV5-1 and TRBJ1-1 for the parts outside the CDR3, the full variable domain is KAGVTQTPRYLIKTRGQQVTLSCSPISGHRSVSWYQQTPGQGLQFLFEYFSETQRNKGNFPGRFSGRQFSNSRSEMNVSTLELGDSALYLCASREGNTEAFFGQGTRLTVV.

This clonotype was counted ten times or more. The chain joins TRBV11-2 to TRBJ2-4, with 11 bases aligning to TRBD2. Germline V gives CDR1 SGHAT, CDR2 FQNNGV. The CDR3 has 16 amino acids. J lost 0 bases, V lost 6 bases, and 4 bases had no gene match. CDR3 nucleotides: TGTGCCAGCAGGGCGGGACTAGCGGTAGCCAAAAACATTCAGTACTTC. Translating gives CASRAGLAVAKNIQYF.

This clonotype occurred many times. The gene calls are TRBV29-1 and TRBJ1-2; D may be TRBD1 (6 bases). This CDR3 is 16 amino acids long. The germline gives CDR1 SQVTM, CDR2 ANQGSEA. V dropped 4 bases and J dropped 11 bases, with 29 bases sitting between them. The CDR3 DNA reads as TGCAGCGTTGTAGGGGCAGGGGCTCCGTCCCCTCTCATTTACACCTTC. This encodes CSVVGAGAPSPLIYTF.

In this sample, this clonotype turned up many times. V usage is TRBV6-1 and J usage is TRBJ1-3, with D possibly being TRBD1 (5 bases). Germline V gene data show CDR1 as MNHNS and CDR2 as SASEGT. V lost 6 bases and J 2 bases, leaving 17 bases between the germline ends. CDR3 length: 16 amino acids. The CDR3 DNA reads as TGTGCCAGCAGCCTTGACCCAGGGATGGCTGGAAACACCATATATTTT. It codes for CASSLDPGMAGNTIYF.

This clonotype was seen repeatedly, ten times or more. The V call is TRBV19, the J call TRBJ1-1; unclear D gene. The CDR3 covers 16 residues. From germline, CDR1 is LNHDA and CDR2 SQIVND (reference sequence). Trimming pared 5 bases from V and 3 bases from J, leaving 19 bases between. The CDR3 region is CASSPQGRFGDTEAFF. Here the CDR3 DNA reads TGTGCCAGTAGTCCCCAAGGGCGGTTCGGGGACACTGAAGCTTTCTTT. Full variable domain (outside the CDR3, taken from reference TRBV19 and TRBJ1-1): DGGITQSPKYLFRKEGQNVTLSCEQNLNHDAMYWYRQDPGQGLRLIYYSQIVNDFQKGDIAEGYSVSREKKESFPLTVTSAQKNPTAFYLCASSPQGRFGDTEAFFGQGTRLTVV.

This clonotype was recorded at least ten times. J is TRBJ1-1 and V is TRBV28; D is uncertain. Germline values: CDR1 MDHEN, CDR2 SYDVKM. The CDR3 runs to 11 residues. Trimming stripped 10 bases from V and 2 bases from J, with 8 bases between. CDR3 DNA: TGTGCCACCACACGCAACACTGAAGCTTTCTTT. Protein product: CATTRNTEAFF.

This clonotype has only a few counts. The chain uses TRBV9 and TRBJ1-1; tentatively, D is TRBD1 (5 bases). There are 15 residues in the CDR3. V was cut by 8 bases and J by 1 base, with 18 bases left in between. Germline CDR1 and CDR2: SGDLS and YYNGEE. The DNA of the CDR3 is TGTGCCAGTCGCCCTGGGGGACCTACGAACACTGAAGCTTTCTTT. It translates to CASRPGGPTNTEAFF.

This clonotype was seen many times. The V gene is TRBV12-3 or TRBV12-4, the J gene TRBJ2-5; D is uncertain. The CDR3 totals 13 residues. Trimming removed 3 bases at V and 1 base at J, with 6 bases between. The CDR3 DNA reads TGTGCCAGCAGTTTGGGATTCCAAGAGACCCAGTACTTC. Translation: CASSLGFQETQYF.